Below, 16 T cell receptor beta chains from the same sample are listed, as sequenced in a study of shared clonotypes between healthy human individuals. The naive CD8 population came from CD45RO-negative cells selected for CCR7, without terminally differentiated effector memory CD45RA+ cells. Method: immunoSEQ multiplex PCR; TCRdb's copy keeps in-frame clones and lacks some. This table holds roughly 890,000 clones, 90% to 95% found once. The sample consisted of naive CD8+ T cells sorted from blood. These receptors originate from a man aged 25 to 45 in good health.

The V call is TRBV28, the J call TRBJ2-1; D may match TRBD1 or TRBD2 (5 bases each). CDR1 is MDHEN, CDR2 SYDVKM, per germline. The V and J ends lost 3 bases and 1 base respectively, with 16 bases between them. The CDR3 covers 17 residues. As DNA, the CDR3 is TGTGCCAGCAGTTTTCTCAGGGCGGGCGGGTCCTACAATGAGCAGTTCTTC. Amino acid sequence: CASSFLRAGGSYNEQFF.

This chain links TRBV7-9 with TRBJ1-3, with 7 bases matching TRBD1. CDR1 SEHNR and CDR2 FQNEAQ come from the germline V gene (reference sequence). The CDR3 runs to 15 residues. Trimming removed 5 bases from V and 7 bases from J; junction bases left unmatched: 11. The CDR3 nucleotides read TGTGCCAGCAGCCAGCGGGACAGCGGGTGGAACACCATATATTTT. Protein: CASSQRDSGWNTIYF.

The chain is built from TRBV2 and TRBJ1-3; TRBD1 is a possible D gene (6 bases). Deletions cut 5 bases from V and 4 bases from J, with 12 bases between. Germline CDR1 and CDR2: SNHLY and FYNNEI. The CDR3 loop spans 14 amino acids. CDR3 sequence (DNA): TGTGCCAGCAGTAGACAGGCAGCCGGAAACACCATATATTTT. Protein sequence: CASSRQAAGNTIYF.

The rearrangement uses TRBV7-2 and TRBJ2-5; possible D gene TRBD2, 6 bases. Germline V gene lookup returns CDR1 SGHTA and CDR2 FQGNSA. V was cut by 8 bases and J by 2 bases, with 18 bases left in between. This CDR3 region has 15 residues. DNA for the CDR3: TGTGCCAGCCGACCTTCCAGCGGGTCTCAAGAGACCCAGTACTTC. Its protein is CASRPSSGSQETQYF.

The rearrangement joins TRBV10-1 to TRBJ2-5; 9 nucleotides align to TRBD2. After removal of 5 bases from V and 3 bases from J, the junction contained 1 base not matched to a gene. The CDR3 has 13 amino acids. The germline V gene has CDR1 WNHNN and CDR2 SYGVQD (reference sequence). The CDR3 bases are TGCGCCAGCAGTATAGCGGGAGAAGAGACCCAGTACTTC. Translation gives CASSIAGEETQYF.

The V and J genes are TRBV2 and TRBJ2-3, with TRBD2 as a possible D gene (5 bases). Per germline, CDR1 SNHLY and CDR2 FYNNEI. This CDR3 spans 17 amino acids. Between the trimmed V and J ends, which lost 7 bases and 0 bases, there was a span of 20 bases. This chain's CDR3 is CASIGSETGPSTDTQYF. The CDR3, as DNA: TGTGCCAGCATAGGTAGCGAAACGGGTCCTAGCACAGATACGCAGTATTTT. The full variable domain, in which reference TRBV2 and TRBJ2-3 provide the parts outside the CDR3, is EPEVTQTPSHQVTQMGQEVILRCVPISNHLYFYWYRQILGQKVEFLVSFYNNEISEKSEIFDDQFSVERPDGSNFTLKIRSTKLEDSAMYFCASIGSETGPSTDTQYFGPGTRLTVL.

CDR3 coding DNA: TGTGCCAGCAGTGAGAGAAGGACCACGAACACCGGGGAGCTGTTTTTT. It translates to CASSERRTTNTGELFF. J is TRBJ2-2 and V is TRBV2; the D is unclear. The CDR3 sequence is 16 residues long. Germline CDR1 is SNHLY and CDR2 is FYNNEI. V was trimmed by 3 bases and J by 0 bases, leaving 11 bases between them. Based on the CDR3 plus reference TRBV2 and TRBJ2-2, the full variable domain is EPEVTQTPSHQVTQMGQEVILRCVPISNHLYFYWYRQILGQKVEFLVSFYNNEISEKSEIFDDQFSVERPDGSNFTLKIRSTKLEDSAMYFCASSERRTTNTGELFFGEGSRLTVL.

The chain has TRBV6-6 and TRBJ2-1; 11 nucleotides align to TRBD2. The germline V gene encodes CDR1 MNHNY and CDR2 SVGAGI (reference sequence). The CDR3 has 16 amino acids. The V segment lost 0 bases and the J segment 7 bases; nucleotides outside the gene matches: 5. The CDR3 here is CASSYSVSGRANEQFF. The CDR3 region has the DNA TGTGCCAGCAGTTACTCGGTTAGCGGGAGGGCAAATGAGCAGTTCTTC.

This sequence joins TRBV6-5 and TRBJ1-3; D remains ambiguous. V lost 0 bases, J lost 4 bases, and 10 bases lay in between. Germline values: CDR1 MNHEY, CDR2 SVGAGI. This CDR3 comprises 15 residues. The CDR3 sequence is CASSYSVGVGNTIYF. The CDR3 DNA follows: TGTGCCAGCAGTTACTCGGTCGGGGTCGGAAACACCATATATTTT.

This chain joins TRBV7-9 and TRBJ2-3; TRBD1 might be the D (6 bases). This CDR3 has 15 residues. CDR1 and CDR2 (germline): SEHNR, FQNEAQ (reference sequence). V was clipped by 5 bases and J by 8 bases, with 20 bases between them. The CDR3 spells CASSNTTAGAGTQYF. CDR3 nucleotides: TGTGCCAGCAGCAACACTACTGCAGGGGCTGGTACGCAGTATTTT.

Notes on this clone: At the DNA level, this CDR3 is encoded by other sequences in the same sample as well. The chain links TRBV27 to TRBJ2-1; D is unclear. Deletions cut 2 bases from V and 1 base from J, with 6 bases between. The CDR3 is 14 residues long. In germline, CDR1 is MNHEY, CDR2 SMNVEV (reference sequence). The CDR3 sequence: CASSLGGSYNEQFF. CDR3 coding DNA: TGTGCCAGCAGTTTAGGCGGTTCCTACAATGAGCAGTTCTTC.

The chain has TRBV5-6 and TRBJ2-1; 12 bases fit TRBD1. The germline gives CDR1 SGHDT, CDR2 YYEEEE. The ends lost 3 bases at V and 8 bases at J; junction bases unmatched: 3. This CDR3 spans 14 amino acids. CDR3 amino acids: CASSWGTGGHEQFF. The CDR3 DNA is TGTGCCAGCAGCTGGGGGACAGGGGGCCATGAGCAGTTCTTC.

This chain joins TRBV5-1 and TRBJ2-4; possible D gene TRBD1, 6 bases. V gave up 0 bases and J gave up 5 bases, with 18 bases separating them. This CDR3 comprises 17 residues. Germline-derived CDR1 and CDR2 are SGHRS and YFSETQ. Written as DNA, the CDR3 is TGCGCCAGCAGCTTGGGCCATACAGGGATCAACCAAAACATTCAGTACTTC. Amino acid sequence: CASSLGHTGINQNIQYF.

The V call is TRBV7-2, the J call TRBJ2-5, with D unclear. The CDR3 is 14 amino acids. Trimming removed 0 bases at V and 5 bases at J, with 10 bases between. Germline CDR1 and CDR2: SGHTA and FQGNSA. In DNA, the CDR3 is TGTGCCAGCAGCTTAGCTTCCGAGAGGGAGACCCAGTACTTC. Translated, it gives CASSLASERETQYF.

The gene calls are TRBV7-9 and TRBJ2-4, with no clear D. V was cut by 4 bases and J by 2 bases, with 15 bases left in between. This CDR3 has 16 amino acids. Germline assignment: CDR1 SEHNR and CDR2 FQNEAQ (reference sequence). In DNA, the CDR3 is TGTGCCAGCAGCTCCCCACGTGGGGTATCCAAAAACATTCAGTACTTC. Translating it yields CASSSPRGVSKNIQYF.

The chain links TRBV6-5 to TRBJ1-2; no clear D gene. Germline loops: CDR1 MNHEY, CDR2 SVGAGI. The length of the CDR3 is 15 residues. The V end was cut by 0 bases, the J end by 2 bases, with 10 bases between. CDR3 nucleotides: TGTGCCAGCAGTTACTCCTTTGCCGGGAACTATGGCTACACCTTC. Protein sequence: CASSYSFAGNYGYTF.